This TCR beta chain is from a study of human T cells and chemical hapten exposure. V trimming: 7 bases; J trimming: 4 bases; junction bases outside the gene matches: 10. Germline V gives CDR1 ENHRY, CDR2 SYGVKD. This CDR3 contains 16 residues. A word on this clonotype: Its specificity is not known.

The library tagged individual cDNA molecules with unique molecular identifiers. TCRdb reanalysed the RACE reads using MiXCR and keeps one entry per CDR3 protein. This sample yields 150,000 to 200,000 distinct CDR3 sequences, of which 14% are seen a single time; 1.5% to 2% belongs to the top ten. Study-wide results and caveats: Patch test score rose with PT1 expanded TCR count, significant at thresholds 8, 16 and 32, not 4. High-frequency TCRs, those above 1 in 1000, stayed the same after DPC sensitization.

Time point given: patch test 1, 2 weeks after DPC sensitization. Noted treatment: therapeutic diphenylcyclopropenone sensitization with weekly scalp DPC. Participating donors were patients with alopecia, aged 18 to 70 years, considered appropriate candidates for DPC. The J gene is TRBJ2-3, the V gene TRBV10-3; 11 bases align to TRBD2. The input for sequencing was whole blood, taken in connection with sensitization to the hapten diphenylcyclopropenone (DPC). This clonotype was sampled from a woman aged 25 to 39 with alopecia areata. Some clones in this sample may be carry-over from other donors' samples. CDR3 sequence (DNA): TGTGCCATCAACCCTTTTACTAGCGGGAGACCAGATACGCAGTATTTT. It codes for CAINPFTSGRPDTQYF.